One and the same sample provided the 8 T cell receptor beta chains below, sequenced in a study of cytomegalovirus exposure and HLA in healthy donors. The data were produced by immunoSEQ multiplex PCR, yet TCRdb's version contains in-frame clones alone and is incomplete. The profile shows roughly 250,000 clones, approximately 87% of them singletons. The sample comprised PBMCs. Receptors originate from a man aged 18 to 30 in good health and CMV-seronegative.

The V and J genes are TRBV6-1 and TRBJ2-2; maybe TRBD2 (5 bases). CDR1 MNHNS and CDR2 SASEGT come from the germline V gene. This CDR3 is built from 14 residues. V dropped 7 bases and J dropped 0 bases, with 9 bases sitting between them. The CDR3 region has the DNA TGTGCCAGCACGCGACTATCGAACACCGGGGAGCTGTTTTTT. It specifies CASTRLSNTGELFF.

This clone was picked up one time. The chain recombines TRBV10-1 with TRBJ2-2; no definite D call. Per germline, CDR1 WNHNN and CDR2 SYGVQD (reference sequence). CDR3 length equals 12 residues. Deletions cut 6 bases from V and 4 bases from J, with 6 bases between. The CDR3 spells CASRGVTGELFF. In nucleotides, the CDR3 is TGCGCCAGCAGGGGCGTCACCGGGGAGCTGTTTTTT.

The V gene is TRBV7-9, the J gene TRBJ2-7, with 9 nucleotides matching TRBD1. The germline V gene encodes CDR1 SEHNR and CDR2 FQNEAQ (reference sequence). CDR3 length: 14 residues. V shed 5 bases and J 7 bases; nucleotides not matched to a gene: 9. The CDR3 sequence: CASSPGTGFDEQYF. In nucleotides, the CDR3 is TGTGCCAGCAGCCCCGGGACAGGGTTCGATGAGCAGTACTTC.

The DNA for the CDR3 is TGTGCCAGCAGCTTCGGTCCTAGCGGGCAAGAGACCCAGTACTTC. Translated, it gives CASSFGPSGQETQYF. The genes are TRBV5-5 and TRBJ2-5; 8 bases align to TRBD2. This CDR3 has 15 amino acids. The germline V gene has CDR1 SGHKS and CDR2 YYEKEE (reference sequence). V lost 2 bases and J lost 2; bases outside the gene matches: 5. The variable domain in full, completed from reference TRBV5-5 and TRBJ2-5, reads DAGVTQSPTHLIKTRGQQVTLRCSPISGHKSVSWYQQVLGQGPQFIFQYYEKEERGRGNFPDRFSARQFPNYSSELNVNALLLGDSALYLCASSFGPSGQETQYFGPGTRLLVL.

The rearrangement links TRBV5-1 to TRBJ2-5, with TRBD1 matching 7 bases. The CDR3 extends over 14 amino acids. After removal of 4 bases from V and 1 base from J, the junction contained 4 bases not matched to a gene. Germline values: CDR1 SGHRS, CDR2 YFSETQ. CDR3 amino acids: CASSRDSFQETQYF. CDR3 DNA sequence: TGCGCCAGCAGCCGGGACAGCTTCCAAGAGACCCAGTACTTC.

The rearrangement joins TRBV7-5 to TRBJ1-5; the table's D call, TRBD1, has no DNA check behind it. TRBV7-5 is given as a pseudogene. This CDR3 contains 18 residues. The CDR3 bases are TGTGTCAGAAGCTTAGTTTTGACAGGGGGAGATAACGATCAGCCCCAGCATTTT. It translates to CVRSLVLTGGDNDQPQHF.

CDR3 DNA: TGTGCCAGCAGCTTTAATGCGCTAGACTCCACAGATACGCAGTATTTT. Translating gives CASSFNALDSTDTQYF. V gene TRBV7-9 combines with J gene TRBJ2-3; D unclear. The CDR3 extends over 16 amino acids. Trimming cost V 3 bases and J 2 bases, with 15 bases left between them. CDR1 is SEHNR and CDR2 is FQNEAQ in the germline V gene (reference sequence). The full variable domain, completed using reference TRBV7-9 and TRBJ2-3, is DTGVSQNPRHKITKRGQNVTFRCDPISEHNRLYWYRQTLGQGPEFLTYFQNEAQLEKSRLLSDRFSAERPKGSFSTLEIQRTEQGDSAMYLCASSFNALDSTDTQYFGPGTRLTVL.

A remark on this clone: Different DNA sequences within this sample yield the same CDR3. The chain joins TRBV4-2 to TRBJ2-5; D gene unclear. Germline CDR1 and CDR2: LGHNA and YNFKEQ. The V end lost 1 base, the J end lost 3 bases, and 6 bases lay between the germline ends. The CDR3 is made up of 13 amino acids. The CDR3 loop reads CASSQVSEETQYF. CDR3 DNA: TGTGCCAGCAGCCAAGTTTCGGAAGAGACCCAGTACTTC.